The sequence of this T cell receptor beta chain was determined in a study of blood T cell repertoires in COVID-19. The wider study: The samples span acute and convalescent COVID-19 from the United States, Italy and Spain. From T cells, B-cell-depleted T cells, or PBMCs came the material, which was cDNA or gDNA.

Source study methods: For nucleated cells, counts were estimated from reference gene primer amplification. Some clones are missing from TCRdb's copy, which holds only in-frame ones; the method was immunoSEQ multiplex PCR. V and J calls and clone size are those listed in that table; D and trimming were worked out from the DNA. The table has approximately 91,000 clones, over 60% seen once. This clone was counted once. The TCR comes from a man between 70 and 80 years old with acute or convalescent COVID-19. The sequencing input was peripheral blood.

DNA for the CDR3: TGTGCCAGCAGCTCCCTAGGGGACAGCGCCTACGAGCAGTACTTC. It yields the protein CASSSLGDSAYEQYF. This chain connects TRBV7-9 to TRBJ2-7, with 7 bases that match TRBD1. Germline V gene sequence: CDR1 SEHNR, CDR2 FQNEAQ (reference sequence). With 4 bases clipped from V and 2 bases from J, the junction kept 8 bases outside the gene matches. The CDR3 loop spans 15 amino acids.